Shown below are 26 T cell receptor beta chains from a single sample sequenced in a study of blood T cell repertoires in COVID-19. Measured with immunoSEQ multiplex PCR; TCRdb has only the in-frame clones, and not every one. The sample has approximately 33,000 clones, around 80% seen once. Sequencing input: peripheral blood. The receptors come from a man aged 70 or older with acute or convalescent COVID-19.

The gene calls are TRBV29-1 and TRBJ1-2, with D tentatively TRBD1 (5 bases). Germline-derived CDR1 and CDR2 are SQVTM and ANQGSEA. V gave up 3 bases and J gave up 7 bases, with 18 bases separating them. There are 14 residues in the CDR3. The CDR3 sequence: CSVDSGGGARGYTF. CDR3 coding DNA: TGCAGCGTTGATAGCGGGGGTGGGGCGCGTGGCTACACCTTC. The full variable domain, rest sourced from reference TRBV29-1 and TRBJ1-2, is SAVISQKPSRDICQRGTSLTIQCQVDSQVTMMFWYRQQPGQSLTLIATANQGSEATYESGFVIDKFPISRPNLTFSTLTVSNMSPEDSSIYLCSVDSGGGARGYTFGSGTRLTVV.

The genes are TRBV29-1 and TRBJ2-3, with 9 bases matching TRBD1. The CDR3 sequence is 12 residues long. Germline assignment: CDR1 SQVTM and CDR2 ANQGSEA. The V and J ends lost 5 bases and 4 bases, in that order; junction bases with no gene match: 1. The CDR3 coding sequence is TGCAGCGTTAGGACAGGGGCAGATACGCAGTATTTT. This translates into CSVRTGADTQYF.

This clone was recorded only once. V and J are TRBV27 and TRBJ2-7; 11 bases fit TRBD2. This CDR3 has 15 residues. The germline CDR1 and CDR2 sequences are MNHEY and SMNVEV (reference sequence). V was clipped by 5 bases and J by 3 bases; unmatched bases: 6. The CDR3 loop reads CASSRLAGPNYEQYF. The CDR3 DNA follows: TGTGCCAGCAGTAGACTAGCGGGGCCCAACTACGAGCAGTACTTC.

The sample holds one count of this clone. This chain's CDR3 is CASSLATSGTSYNEQFF. CDR3 coding DNA: TGCGCCAGCAGCTTGGCTACTAGCGGGACTTCCTACAATGAGCAGTTCTTC. The chain employs TRBV5-1 and TRBJ2-1; 10 nucleotides match TRBD2. CDR1 is SGHRS and CDR2 is YFSETQ in the germline V gene. V was pared by 0 bases and J by 1 base, with 4 bases of the junction left unmatched. The CDR3 has 17 amino acids.

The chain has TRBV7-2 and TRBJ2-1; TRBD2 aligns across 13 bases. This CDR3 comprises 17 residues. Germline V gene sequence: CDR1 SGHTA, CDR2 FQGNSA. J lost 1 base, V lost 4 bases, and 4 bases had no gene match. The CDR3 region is CASSWGLAGLSYNEQFF. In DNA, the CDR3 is TGTGCCAGCAGCTGGGGACTAGCGGGATTATCCTACAATGAGCAGTTCTTC.

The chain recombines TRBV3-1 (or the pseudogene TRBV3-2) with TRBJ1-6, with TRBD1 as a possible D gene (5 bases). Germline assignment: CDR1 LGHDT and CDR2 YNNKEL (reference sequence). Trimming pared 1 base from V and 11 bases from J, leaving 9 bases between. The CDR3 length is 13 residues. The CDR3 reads CASSQVQGAPLHF. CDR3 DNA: TGTGCCAGCAGCCAAGTGCAGGGTGCACCCCTCCACTTT.

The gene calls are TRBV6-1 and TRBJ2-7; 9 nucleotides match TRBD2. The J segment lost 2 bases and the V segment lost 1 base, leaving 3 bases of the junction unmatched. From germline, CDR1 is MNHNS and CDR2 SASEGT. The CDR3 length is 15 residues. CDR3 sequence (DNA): TGTGCCAGCAGTGAAGAAGCGGGAGGCCCCTACGAGCAGTACTTC. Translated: CASSEEAGGPYEQYF.

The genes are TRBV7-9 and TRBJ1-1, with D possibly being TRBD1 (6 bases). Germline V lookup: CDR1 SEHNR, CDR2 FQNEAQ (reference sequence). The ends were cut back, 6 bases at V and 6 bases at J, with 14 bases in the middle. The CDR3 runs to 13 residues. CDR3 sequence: CASRFAGVAEAFF. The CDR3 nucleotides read TGTGCCAGCAGGTTTGCAGGGGTGGCTGAAGCTTTCTTT.

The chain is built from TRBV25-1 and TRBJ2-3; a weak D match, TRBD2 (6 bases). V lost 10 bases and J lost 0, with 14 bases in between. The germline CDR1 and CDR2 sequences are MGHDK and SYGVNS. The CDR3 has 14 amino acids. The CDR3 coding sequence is TGTGCCATCTCGAGGGGAGGAAGCACAGATACGCAGTATTTT. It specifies CAISRGGSTDTQYF.

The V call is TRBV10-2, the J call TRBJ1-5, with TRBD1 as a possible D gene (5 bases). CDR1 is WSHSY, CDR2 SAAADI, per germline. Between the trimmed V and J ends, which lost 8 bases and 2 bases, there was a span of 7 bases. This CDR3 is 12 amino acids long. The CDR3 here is CASGGGNQPQHF. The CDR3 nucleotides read TGCGCCAGCGGAGGGGGCAATCAGCCCCAGCATTTT.

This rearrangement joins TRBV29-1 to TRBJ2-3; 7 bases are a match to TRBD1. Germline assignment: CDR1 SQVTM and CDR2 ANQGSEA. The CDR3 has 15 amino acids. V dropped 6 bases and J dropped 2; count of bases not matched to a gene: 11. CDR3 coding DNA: TGCAGCGTCAGTAAGGGGACAGCTTTCACAGATACGCAGTATTTT. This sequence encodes CSVSKGTAFTDTQYF.

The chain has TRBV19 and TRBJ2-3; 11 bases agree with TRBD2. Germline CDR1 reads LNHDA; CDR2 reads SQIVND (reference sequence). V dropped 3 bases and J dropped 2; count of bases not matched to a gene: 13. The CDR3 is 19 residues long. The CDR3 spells CASSIDGGTSGRTTDTQYF. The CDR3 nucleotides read TGTGCCAGTAGTATCGATGGGGGCACTAGCGGGAGAACCACAGATACGCAGTATTTT.

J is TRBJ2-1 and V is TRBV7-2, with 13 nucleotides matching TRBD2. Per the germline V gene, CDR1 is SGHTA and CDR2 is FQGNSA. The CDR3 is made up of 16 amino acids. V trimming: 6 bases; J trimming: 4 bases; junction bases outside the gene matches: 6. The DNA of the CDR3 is TGTGCCAGCAGGTCCGGGACTAGCGGGAATTACAATGAGCAGTTCTTC. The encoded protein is CASRSGTSGNYNEQFF.

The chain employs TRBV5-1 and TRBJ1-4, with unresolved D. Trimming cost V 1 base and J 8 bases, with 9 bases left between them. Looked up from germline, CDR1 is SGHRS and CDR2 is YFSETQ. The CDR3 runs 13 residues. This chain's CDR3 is CASSLSQFEKLFF. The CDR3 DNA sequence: TGCGCCAGCAGCTTGTCACAATTCGAAAAACTGTTTTTT.

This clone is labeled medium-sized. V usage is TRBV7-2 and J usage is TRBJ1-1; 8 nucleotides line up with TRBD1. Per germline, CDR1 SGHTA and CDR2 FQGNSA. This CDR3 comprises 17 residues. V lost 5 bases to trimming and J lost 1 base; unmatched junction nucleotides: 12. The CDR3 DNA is TGTGCCAGCAGCCTAGGTGGGGCCGGACAGGGGAACACTGAAGCTTTCTTT. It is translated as CASSLGGAGQGNTEAFF.

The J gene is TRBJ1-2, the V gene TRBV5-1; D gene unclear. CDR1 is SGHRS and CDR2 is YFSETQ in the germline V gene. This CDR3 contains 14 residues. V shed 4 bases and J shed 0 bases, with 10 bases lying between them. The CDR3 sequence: CASSAPGANYGYTF. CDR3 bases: TGCGCCAGCAGCGCGCCCGGGGCTAACTATGGCTACACCTTC.

The CDR3 loop is CASSQDPGQGALNTEAFF. The CDR3 bases are TGTGCCAGCAGCCAAGACCCGGGACAGGGGGCGTTGAACACTGAAGCTTTCTTT. This chain joins TRBV14 and TRBJ1-1; 12 positions agree with TRBD1. The V gene's germline CDR1 is SGHDN and CDR2 FVKESK. Trimming took 0 bases from V and 0 from J; bases not matched to a gene: 5. The CDR3 runs 18 residues.

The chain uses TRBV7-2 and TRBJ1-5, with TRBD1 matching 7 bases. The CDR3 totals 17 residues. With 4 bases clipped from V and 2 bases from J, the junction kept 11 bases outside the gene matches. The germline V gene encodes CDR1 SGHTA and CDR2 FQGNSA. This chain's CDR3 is CASSWGGGTVGNQPQHF. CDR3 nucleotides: TGTGCCAGCAGCTGGGGAGGTGGGACAGTCGGCAATCAGCCCCAGCATTTT.

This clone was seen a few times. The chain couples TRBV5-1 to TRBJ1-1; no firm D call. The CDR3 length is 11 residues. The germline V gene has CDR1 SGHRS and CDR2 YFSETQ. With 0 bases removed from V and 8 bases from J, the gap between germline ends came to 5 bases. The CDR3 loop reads CASSLGREAFF. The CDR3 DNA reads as TGCGCCAGCAGCTTGGGCAGGGAAGCTTTCTTT.

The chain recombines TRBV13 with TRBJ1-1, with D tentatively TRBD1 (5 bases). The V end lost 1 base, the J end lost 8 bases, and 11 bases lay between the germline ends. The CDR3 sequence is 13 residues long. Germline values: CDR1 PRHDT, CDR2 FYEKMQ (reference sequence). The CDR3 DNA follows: TGTGCCAGCAGCTTAGTTGAGGGACTGGAAGCTTTCTTT. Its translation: CASSLVEGLEAFF.

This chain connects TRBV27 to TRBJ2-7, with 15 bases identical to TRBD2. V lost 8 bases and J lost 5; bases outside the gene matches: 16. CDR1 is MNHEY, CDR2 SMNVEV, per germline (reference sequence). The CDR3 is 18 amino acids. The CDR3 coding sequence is TGTGCCAGCTTTGACAGAGGGACTAGCGGGAGGCCCACCGACGAGCAGTACTTC. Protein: CASFDRGTSGRPTDEQYF.

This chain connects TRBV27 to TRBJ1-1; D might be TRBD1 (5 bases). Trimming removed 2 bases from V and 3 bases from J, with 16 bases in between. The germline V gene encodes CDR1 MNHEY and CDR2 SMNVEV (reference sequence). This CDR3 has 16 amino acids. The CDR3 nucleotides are TGTGCCAGCAGTTTAGATTTGGGGGGTCGATACACTGAAGCTTTCTTT. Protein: CASSLDLGGRYTEAFF.

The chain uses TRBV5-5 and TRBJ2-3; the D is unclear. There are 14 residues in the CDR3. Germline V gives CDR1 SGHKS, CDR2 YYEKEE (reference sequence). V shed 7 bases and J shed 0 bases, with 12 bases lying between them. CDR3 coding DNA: TGTGCCAGCGTTGTAACGACTAGCACAGATACGCAGTATTTT. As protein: CASVVTTSTDTQYF. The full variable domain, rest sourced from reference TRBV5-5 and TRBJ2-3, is DAGVTQSPTHLIKTRGQQVTLRCSPISGHKSVSWYQQVLGQGPQFIFQYYEKEERGRGNFPDRFSARQFPNYSSELNVNALLLGDSALYLCASVVTTSTDTQYFGPGTRLTVL.

The CDR3 loop reads CASSLRTPNHPYEQYF. The CDR3 region has the DNA TGTGCCAGTAGTCTACGGACACCCAACCACCCCTACGAGCAGTACTTC. This sequence joins TRBV19 and TRBJ2-7, with D perhaps TRBD1 (5 bases). Germline V gives CDR1 LNHDA, CDR2 SQIVND (reference sequence). Trimming pared 5 bases from V and 2 bases from J, leaving 19 bases between. The CDR3 extends over 16 amino acids.

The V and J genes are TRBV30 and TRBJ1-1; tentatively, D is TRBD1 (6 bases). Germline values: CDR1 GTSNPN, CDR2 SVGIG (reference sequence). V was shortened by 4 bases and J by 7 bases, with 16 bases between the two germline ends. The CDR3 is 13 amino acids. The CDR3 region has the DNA TGTGCCTGGAATACAGGGATCCCCATTGAAGCTTTCTTT. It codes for CAWNTGIPIEAFF.

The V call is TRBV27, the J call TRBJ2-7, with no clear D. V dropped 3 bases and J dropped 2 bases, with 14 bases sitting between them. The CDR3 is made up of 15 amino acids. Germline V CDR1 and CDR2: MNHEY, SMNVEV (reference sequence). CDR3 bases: TGTGCCAGCAGTTTGACGACTCTCCCCGCCTACGAGCAGTACTTC. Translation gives CASSLTTLPAYEQYF.